The count of the clone carrying this T cell receptor beta chain is one. Its antigen is unknown. The sample belongs to a study of blood T cells in healthy people across ages. General study findings and limits: Getting older went along with TCR beta diversity per million T cells dropping roughly linearly. From one million sequenced T cells, diversity estimates were lower bounds.

Sample-barcoded 5' priming and a J-beta primer mix drove a second PCR of about 7 to 12 cycles. Via MiXCR, TCRdb re-called the 5' RACE reads, giving one row per CDR3 protein. The table lists approximately 1,700,000 distinct CDR3 sequences, roughly two fifths of them singletons. All donors came from Russia, were Caucasian and healthy, and spanned ages roughly 6 to 95. Every donor gave 9 to 10 milliliters of peripheral blood. The CDR3 sequence is 15 residues long. V lost 5 bases to trimming and J lost 2 bases; unmatched junction nucleotides: 8. Germline CDR1 is SGHTA and CDR2 is FQGNSA. The receptor comes from a human donor in good health. The J gene is TRBJ2-7, the V gene TRBV7-2, with 8 bases identical to TRBD2. Sequenced material: blood. CDR3 amino acids: CASSSIAGLPYEQYF. CDR3 nucleotides: TGTGCCAGCAGCAGTATAGCGGGGTTACCCTACGAGCAGTACTTC.